This T cell receptor beta chain was documented in a study of molecular identifiers for immune sequencing clone quantification (dated by TCRdb to the late 2010s). Regarding the study in general: CD8 T cells were used in a methods study to benchmark molecular-identifier clustering-based TCR repertoire sequencing (MIDCIRS) and TCR RNA copy counting. Broad study findings and their caveats: About three recovered TCR RNA copies per cell were obtained by modeling, versus approximately 10 by digital PCR, implying a capture efficiency of about 30%. Highly expanded clone sizes could be underestimated if identical TCR molecules share a barcode. Without barcode sub-clustering, chimeric consensus sequences inflated TCR diversity; chimeras reached as high as 47%. CMV-specific effector cells came from CMV-seropositive donors, so these samples reflect infection-driven expansion rather than an uninfected state. In CMV-specific effector cells, over 99% of molecules were held by clones above 20 RNA copies, whereas under 1% of molecules were held by such clones in naive cells.

In the case of this clonotype: Within one base of it there is no much larger clone, and no base qualities were kept.

CMV-specific cells were stained with pp65 482-490 epitope streptamers and enriched with anti-phycoerythrin magnetic microbeads. Two libraries of CMVpp65-specific effector CD8 T cells were built from 20,000 and 200,000 sorted cells with 30% RNA input. Live dump-negative streptamer+ CD45RA+CCR7-CD27-IL7Rlo effector cells were sorted on a BD FACSAria II. CD8 T cells were enriched with RosetteSep CD8+ T Cell Enrichment Cocktail and Ficoll-Paque, followed by ACK red cell lysis. The library was generated by PCR. The sequencing machine was an Illumina MiSeq. Bulk TCR libraries were made following a previously described method, with the TCR primers given in Table S5. Purification of total RNA was performed with the Qiagen AllPrep DNA/RNA kit. Before analysis, reads from multiple sequencing runs of the same library were pooled. The original methods were these. Reads were retained only if their TCR constant sequence matched exactly, and those retained reads were trimmed to 150 nt and grouped according to their 12-nt molecular barcodes. Within each barcode group, reads were sub-clustered at a 15% Levenshtein threshold, and quality-weighted consensus sequences were built per RNA molecule. Non-functional sequences were excluded, and lower-count sequences lying one edit away from another sequence were also excluded. On the basis of fitting two negative binomial distributions, barcode sub-clusters with fewer than 20% of the maximum read count were discarded. The raw public reads went through TCRdb reprocessing: fastp at Q25, MiXCR clone calling, in-frame beta chains kept. Rows are combined by CDR3 protein, so each entry shows the most common genes and DNA. The V and J calls follow TCRdb's processing rather than the paper's. This sample is represented by some 290 distinct CDR3 sequences; over 70% of them were singletons. The top ten clonotypes cover 99.9% of the sample.

The sequencing input was CMV-specific effector CD8+ T cells from blood (PBMCs), not recorded whether cultured. Interpreted using the paper, the cell subset or site label stands for: CMVpp65 epitope streptamer+ CD45RA+CCR7-CD27-IL7Rlo effector CD8 T cells. This TCR derives from a human donor in good health. Some libraries in this study had Jurkat cell RNA spiked in.

The DNA sequence reads TGTGCCATCAGACGGCCGGGGACGGTCTCCGCGCAGTACTTC. It encodes CAIRRPGTVSAQYF. The sequence links TRBV28 to TRBJ2-7; the D call could be TRBD1 or TRBD2, with each sharing 5 bases. V is reduced by 10 bases and J by 9 bases, leaving a spacing of 25 bases between them. CDR1 and CDR2 are drawn from the germline V gene: MDHEN, SYDVKM. Taken from cysteine to phenylalanine, the CDR3 has 14 residues. Only the CDR3 DNA stays, 42 bases, in frame from base 1.